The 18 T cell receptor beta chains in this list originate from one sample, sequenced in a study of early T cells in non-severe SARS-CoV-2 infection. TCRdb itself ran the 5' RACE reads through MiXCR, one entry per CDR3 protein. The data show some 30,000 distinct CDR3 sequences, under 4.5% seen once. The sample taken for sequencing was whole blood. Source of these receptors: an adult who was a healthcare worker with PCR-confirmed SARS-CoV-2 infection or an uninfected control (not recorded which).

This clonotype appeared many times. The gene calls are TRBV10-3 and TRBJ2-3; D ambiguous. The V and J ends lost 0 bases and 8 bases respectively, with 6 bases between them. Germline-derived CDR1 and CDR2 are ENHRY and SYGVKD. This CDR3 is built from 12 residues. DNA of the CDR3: TGTGCCATCAGTGAGTCCTGGGGTACGCAGTATTTT. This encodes CAISESWGTQYF.

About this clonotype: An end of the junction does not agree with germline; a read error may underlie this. DNA of the CDR3: TGCGCCAACAGCGAAGACGGACAGGGCATCGGGGAGCTGTTTTTT. It translates to CANSEDGQGIGELFF. V is TRBV5-1 and J is TRBJ2-2, with TRBD1 matching over 8 bases. This CDR3 region has 15 residues. In germline, CDR1 is SGHRS, CDR2 YFSETQ.

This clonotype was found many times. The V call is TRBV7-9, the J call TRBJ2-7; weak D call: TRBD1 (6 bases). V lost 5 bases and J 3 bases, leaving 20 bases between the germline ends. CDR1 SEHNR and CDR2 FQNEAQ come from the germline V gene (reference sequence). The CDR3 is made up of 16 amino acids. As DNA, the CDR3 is TGTGCCAGCAGCCATGACAGGAGAGGTGGTAGCTACGAGCAGTACTTC. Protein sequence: CASSHDRRGGSYEQYF.

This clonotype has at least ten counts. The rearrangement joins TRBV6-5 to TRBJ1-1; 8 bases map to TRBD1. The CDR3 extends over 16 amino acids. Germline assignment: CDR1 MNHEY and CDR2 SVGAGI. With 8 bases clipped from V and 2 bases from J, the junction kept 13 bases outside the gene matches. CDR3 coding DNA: TGTGCCAGCGGAGGAAGGACCGGGACAGGTAACACTGAAGCTTTCTTT. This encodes CASGGRTGTGNTEAFF.

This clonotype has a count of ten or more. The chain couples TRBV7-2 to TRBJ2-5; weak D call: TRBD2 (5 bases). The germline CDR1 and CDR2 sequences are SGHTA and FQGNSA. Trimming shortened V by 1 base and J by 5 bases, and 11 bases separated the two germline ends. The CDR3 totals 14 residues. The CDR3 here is CASSLGTGHETQYF. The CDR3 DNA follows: TGTGCCAGCAGCTTAGGGACTGGCCATGAGACCCAGTACTTC.

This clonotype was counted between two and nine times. CDR3 nucleotides: TGCAGCGTTGGTGTAGCGGGAGGGCCATACACCGGGGAGCTGTTTTTT. It yields the protein CSVGVAGGPYTGELFF. This chain links TRBV29-1 with TRBJ2-2; TRBD2 agrees at 11 bases. With 4 bases clipped from V and 3 bases from J, the junction kept 7 bases outside the gene matches. From germline, CDR1 is SQVTM and CDR2 ANQGSEA. The CDR3 covers 16 residues.

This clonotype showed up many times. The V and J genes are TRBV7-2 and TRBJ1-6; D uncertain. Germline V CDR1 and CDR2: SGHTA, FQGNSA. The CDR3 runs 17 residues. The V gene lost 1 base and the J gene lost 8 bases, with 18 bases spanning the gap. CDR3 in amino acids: CASSLVISGPGDSPLHF. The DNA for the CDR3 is TGTGCCAGCAGCTTAGTTATCTCGGGCCCCGGGGATTCACCCCTCCACTTT.

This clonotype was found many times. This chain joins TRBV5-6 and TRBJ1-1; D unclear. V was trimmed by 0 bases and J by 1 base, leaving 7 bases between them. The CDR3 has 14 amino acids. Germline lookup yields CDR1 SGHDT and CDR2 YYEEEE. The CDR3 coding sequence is TGTGCCAGCAGCTTGGTTGGTAGGAACACTGAAGCTTTCTTT. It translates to CASSLVGRNTEAFF.

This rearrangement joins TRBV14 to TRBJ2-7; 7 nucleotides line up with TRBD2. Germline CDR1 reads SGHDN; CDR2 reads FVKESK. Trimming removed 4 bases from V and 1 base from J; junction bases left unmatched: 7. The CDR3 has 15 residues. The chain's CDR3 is CASSLGEGPSYEQYF. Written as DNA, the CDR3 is TGTGCCAGCAGCCTCGGGGAGGGGCCATCCTACGAGCAGTACTTC.

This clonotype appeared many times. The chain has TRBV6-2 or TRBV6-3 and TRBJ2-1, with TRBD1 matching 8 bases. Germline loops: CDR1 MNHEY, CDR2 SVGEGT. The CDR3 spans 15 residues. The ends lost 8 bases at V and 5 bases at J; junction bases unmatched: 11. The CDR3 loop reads CASPAPGQVDNEQFF. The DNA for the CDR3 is TGTGCCAGCCCAGCTCCGGGACAGGTCGACAATGAGCAGTTCTTC.

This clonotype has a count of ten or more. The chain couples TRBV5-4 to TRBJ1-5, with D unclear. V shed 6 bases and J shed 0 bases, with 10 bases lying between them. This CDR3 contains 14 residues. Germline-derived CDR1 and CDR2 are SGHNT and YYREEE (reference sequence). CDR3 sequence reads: CASTRRGSNQPQHF. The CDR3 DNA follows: TGTGCCAGCACCCGTCGGGGTAGCAATCAGCCCCAGCATTTT. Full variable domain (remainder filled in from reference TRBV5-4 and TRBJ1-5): ETGVTQSPTHLIKTRGQQVTLRCSSQSGHNTVSWYQQALGQGPQFIFQYYREEENGRGNFPPRFSGLQFPNYSSELNVNALELDDSALYLCASTRRGSNQPQHFGDGTRLSIL.

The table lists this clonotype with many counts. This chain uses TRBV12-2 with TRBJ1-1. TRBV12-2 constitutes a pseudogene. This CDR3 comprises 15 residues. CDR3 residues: CASRLIPELNTEAFF. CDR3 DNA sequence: TGTGCAAGTCGCTTAATCCCAGAGTTGAACACTGAAGCTTTCTTT.

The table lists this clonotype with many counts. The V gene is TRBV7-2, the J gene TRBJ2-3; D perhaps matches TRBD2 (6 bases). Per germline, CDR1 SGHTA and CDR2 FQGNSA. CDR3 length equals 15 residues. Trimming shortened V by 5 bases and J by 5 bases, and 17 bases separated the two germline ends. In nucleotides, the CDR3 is TGTGCCAGCAGCCCCACCCCGGGACTTCGAGATACGCAGTATTTT. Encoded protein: CASSPTPGLRDTQYF.

The CDR3 protein is CASSLGTSGRGTGELFF. The CDR3, as DNA: TGTGCCAGCAGCTTAGGGACTAGCGGGAGAGGCACCGGGGAGCTGTTTTTT. V gene TRBV7-2 combines with J gene TRBJ2-2; 13 nucleotides match TRBD2. Trimming cost V 1 base and J 4 bases; bases outside gene matches: 3. The CDR3 is 17 residues long. CDR1 and CDR2 from the germline V gene are SGHTA and FQGNSA.

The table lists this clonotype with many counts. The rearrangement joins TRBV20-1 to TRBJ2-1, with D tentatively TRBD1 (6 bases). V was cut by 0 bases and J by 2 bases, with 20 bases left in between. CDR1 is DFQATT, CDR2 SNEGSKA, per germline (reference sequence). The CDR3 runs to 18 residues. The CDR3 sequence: CSARDEGGLLGTYNEQFF. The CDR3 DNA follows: TGCAGTGCTAGAGATGAAGGGGGTCTTTTGGGGACCTACAATGAGCAGTTCTTC.

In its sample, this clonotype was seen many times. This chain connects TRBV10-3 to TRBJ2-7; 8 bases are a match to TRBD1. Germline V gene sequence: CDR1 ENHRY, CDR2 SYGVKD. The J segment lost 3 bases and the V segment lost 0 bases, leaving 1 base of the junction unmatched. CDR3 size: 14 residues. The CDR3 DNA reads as TGTGCCATCAGTGAGTCTACAGGGGGCTACGAGCAGTACTTC. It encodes CAISESTGGYEQYF.

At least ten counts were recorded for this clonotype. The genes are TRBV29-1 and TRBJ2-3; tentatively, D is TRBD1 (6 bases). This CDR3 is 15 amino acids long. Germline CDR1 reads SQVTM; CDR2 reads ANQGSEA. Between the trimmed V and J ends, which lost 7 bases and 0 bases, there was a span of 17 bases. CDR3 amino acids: CSASTGGLSTDTQYF. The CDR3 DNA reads TGCAGCGCTTCGACAGGCGGTCTTAGCACAGATACGCAGTATTTT.

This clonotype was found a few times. CDR3 sequence (DNA): TGTGCCAGCAGTTACCCCGACAGGGTTAGCAATCAGCCCCAGCATTTT. As protein: CASSYPDRVSNQPQHF. The V gene is TRBV6-2 or TRBV6-3, the J gene TRBJ1-5; TRBD1 aligns across 7 bases. V dropped 2 bases and J dropped 0; count of bases not matched to a gene: 4. Germline V gene lookup returns CDR1 MNHEY and CDR2 SVGEGT. This CDR3 has 16 residues.